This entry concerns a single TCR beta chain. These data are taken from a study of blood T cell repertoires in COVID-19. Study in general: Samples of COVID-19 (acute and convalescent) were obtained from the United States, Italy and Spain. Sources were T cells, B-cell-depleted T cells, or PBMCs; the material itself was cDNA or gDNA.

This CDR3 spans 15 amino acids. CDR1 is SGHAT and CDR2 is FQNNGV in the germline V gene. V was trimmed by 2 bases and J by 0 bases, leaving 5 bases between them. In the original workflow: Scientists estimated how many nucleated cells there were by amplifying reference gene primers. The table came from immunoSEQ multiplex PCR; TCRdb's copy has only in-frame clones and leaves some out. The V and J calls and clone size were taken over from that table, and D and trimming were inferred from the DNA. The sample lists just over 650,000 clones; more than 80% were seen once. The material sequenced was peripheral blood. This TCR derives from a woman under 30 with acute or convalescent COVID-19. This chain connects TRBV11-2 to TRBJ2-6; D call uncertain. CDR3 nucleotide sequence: TGTGCCAGCAGCTTACAGCGCTCTGGGGCCAACGTCCTGACTTTC. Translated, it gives CASSLQRSGANVLTF.